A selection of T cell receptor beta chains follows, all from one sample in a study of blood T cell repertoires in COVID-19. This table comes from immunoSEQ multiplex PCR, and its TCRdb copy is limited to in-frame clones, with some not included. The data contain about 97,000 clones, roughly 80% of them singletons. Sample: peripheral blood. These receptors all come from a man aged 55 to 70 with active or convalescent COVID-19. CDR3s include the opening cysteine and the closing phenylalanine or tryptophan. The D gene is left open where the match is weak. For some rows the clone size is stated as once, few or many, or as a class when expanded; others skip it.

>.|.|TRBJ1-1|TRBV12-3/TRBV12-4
TGTGCCAGCAGTAGAGGAGACACTGAAGCTTTCTTT
CASSRGDTEAFF
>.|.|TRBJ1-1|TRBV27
TGTGCCAGCAGTTTATCCGGTTGGGGGCACACTGAAGCTTTCTTT
CASSLSGWGHTEAFF
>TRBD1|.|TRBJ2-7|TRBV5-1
TGCGCCAGCAGCTTGGATGGACAGGGGGCGCAGCAGTACTTC
CASSLDGQGAQQYF
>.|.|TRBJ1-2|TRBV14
TGTGCCAGCAGGGAAGGGGGGGCGCCCGACTATGGCTACACCTTC
CASREGGAPDYGYTF
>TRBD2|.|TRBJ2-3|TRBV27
TGTGCCAGCAGTTTGGGAGCGGGAGGGTTCAGGACCTTGGCTGGCACGCAGTATTTT
CASSLGAGGFRTLAGTQYF
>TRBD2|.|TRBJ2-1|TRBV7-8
TGTGCCAGCAGCCGAGCGGGAGATAGCTACAATGAGCAGTTCTTC
CASSRAGDSYNEQFF
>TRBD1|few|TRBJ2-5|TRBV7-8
TGTGCCAGCAGCTCCCCAAGAACAGGGGTCTTCAGGGAGACCCAGTACTTC
CASSSPRTGVFRETQYF
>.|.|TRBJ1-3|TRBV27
TGTGCCAGCAGCCCAGGTGGCAGCACTGGAAACACCATATATTTT
CASSPGGSTGNTIYF
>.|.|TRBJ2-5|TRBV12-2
TGTGCAAGTCGCTCACAGGGGACAGGGGGCAATGGAGAGACCCAGTACTTC
CASRSQGTGGNGETQYF
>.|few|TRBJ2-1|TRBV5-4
TGTGCCAGCAGCTTGGGGGGCGGAGCCTACAATGAGCAGTTCTTC
CASSLGGGAYNEQFF
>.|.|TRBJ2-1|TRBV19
TGTGCCAGTAGTGGAGGACACAATGAGCAGTTCTTC
CASSGGHNEQFF
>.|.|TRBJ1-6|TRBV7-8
TGTGCCAGCAGCAACACACGGGGTCGCTCACCCCTCCACTTT
CASSNTRGRSPLHF
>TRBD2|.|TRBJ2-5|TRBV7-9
TGTGCCAGCAGCACCGGGAGGCTAGCGGGAGAGGGGCAAGAGACCCAGTACTTC
CASSTGRLAGEGQETQYF
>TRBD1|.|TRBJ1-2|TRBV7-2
TGTGCCAGCAGGCCGGGACAGAATAACTATGGCTACACCTTC
CASRPGQNNYGYTF
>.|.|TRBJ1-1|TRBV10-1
TGCGCCAGCAGTGAGCATTCCCGGGGGACTGAAGCTTTCTTT
CASSEHSRGTEAFF
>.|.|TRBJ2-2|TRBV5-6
TGTGCCAGCAGTCGCGGGTCTCGGACCGGGGAGCTGTTTTTT
CASSRGSRTGELFF
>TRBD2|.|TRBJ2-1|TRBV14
TGTGCCAGCAGCCAAGATGGAACTAGCGCGAGCTCCTACAATGAGCAGTTCTTC
CASSQDGTSASSYNEQFF
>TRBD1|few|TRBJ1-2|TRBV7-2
TGTGCCAGCAGCTTATGGGTCGCCGGGACAGGGGGTGGCTACACCTTC
CASSLWVAGTGGGYTF
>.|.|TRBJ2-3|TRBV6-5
TGTGCCAGCAGCCTCAGGGGACCCTGGGGAGATACGCAGTATTTT
CASSLRGPWGDTQYF
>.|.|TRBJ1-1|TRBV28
TGTGCCAGCGACTCGGGTCCTGAAGCTTTCTTT
CASDSGPEAFF
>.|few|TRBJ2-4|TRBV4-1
TGCGCCAGCAGCCAAGATGTGGGGGGGCGTAACATTCAGTACTTC
CASSQDVGGRNIQYF
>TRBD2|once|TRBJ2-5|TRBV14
TGTGCCAGCAGCCAAGAAGGCGGACTAGCGGGAGTCCAAGAGACCCAGTACTTC
CASSQEGGLAGVQETQYF
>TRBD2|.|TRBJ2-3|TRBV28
TGTGCCAGCGGCGAAGGACTAGCGGGTCTAAATTTT
CASGEGLAGLNF
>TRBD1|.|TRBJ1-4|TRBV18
TGTGCCAGCTCACCAAGGGGACAGGGGAATGAAAAACTGTTTTTT
CASSPRGQGNEKLFF
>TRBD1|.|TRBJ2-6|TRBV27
TGTGCCAGCAGCCCGGGACAGGGGAAAGCCTCTGGGGCCAACGTCCTGACTTTC
CASSPGQGKASGANVLTF
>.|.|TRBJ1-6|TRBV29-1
TGCAGCGTTGGGGAGGGTACTGGGTCACCCCTCCACTTT
CSVGEGTGSPLHF
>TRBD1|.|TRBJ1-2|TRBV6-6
TGTGCCAGCGTCGGGGGGACAGGGGGCGCTGGCTACACCTTC
CASVGGTGGAGYTF
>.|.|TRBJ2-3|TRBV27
TGTGCCAGCAGTACCTCCATCTATCGCACAGATACGCAGTATTTT
CASSTSIYRTDTQYF
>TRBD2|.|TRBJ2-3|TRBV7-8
TGTGCCAGCAGCTTAGAGCTGGGGAGGGGCACAGATACGCAGTATTTT
CASSLELGRGTDTQYF
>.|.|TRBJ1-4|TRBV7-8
TGTGCCAGCAGCTTAGCGGTGCGGGGGATGGGGACGGGTGAAAAACTGTTTTTT
CASSLAVRGMGTGEKLFF
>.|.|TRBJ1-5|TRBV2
TGTGCCAGCAGGGCACGGGGGGACCAGCCCCAGCATTTT
CASRARGDQPQHF
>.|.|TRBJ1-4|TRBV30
TGTGCCTGGAGTGTACACAGGTTAAATGAAAAACTGTTTTTT
CAWSVHRLNEKLFF
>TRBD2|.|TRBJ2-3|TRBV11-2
TGTGCCAGCAGCTTAGGGACTAGCGGCACAGATACGCAGTATTTT
CASSLGTSGTDTQYF
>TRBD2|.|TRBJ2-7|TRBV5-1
TGCGCCAGCAGCACCGGGACTAGCGACTACTACGAGCAGTACTTC
CASSTGTSDYYEQYF
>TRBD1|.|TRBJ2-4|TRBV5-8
TGTGCCAGCAGCCTAAACCGGGACAGGGGGACCATTCAGTACTTC
CASSLNRDRGTIQYF
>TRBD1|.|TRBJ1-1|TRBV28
TGTGCCAGCAGTTTATCAGGGGGCGGCACTGAAGCTTTCTTT
CASSLSGGGTEAFF
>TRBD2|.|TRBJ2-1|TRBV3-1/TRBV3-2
TGTGCCAGCAGCCCGGGGACTAGCGGGAGGGCCGGGCACAATGAGCAGTTCTTC
CASSPGTSGRAGHNEQFF
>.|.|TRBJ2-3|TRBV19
TGTGCCAGTAGGCAGGGCACAGATACGCAGTATTTT
CASRQGTDTQYF
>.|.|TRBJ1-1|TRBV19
TGTGCCAGTAGAGGCAGGGAGGCAAACACTGAAGCTTTCTTT
CASRGREANTEAFF
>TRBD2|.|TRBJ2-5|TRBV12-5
TGTGCTAGTGGTTACACGCTAGCGGGAGAGGCGGGGACCCAGTACTTC
CASGYTLAGEAGTQYF
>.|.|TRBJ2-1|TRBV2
TGTGCCAGCAGGGAGAACTCCAATGAGCAGTTCTTC
CASRENSNEQFF
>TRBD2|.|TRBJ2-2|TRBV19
TGTGCCAGTAGGTGGGGAGCGGGATGGACCGGGGAGCTGTTTTTT
CASRWGAGWTGELFF
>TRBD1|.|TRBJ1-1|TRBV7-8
TGTGCCAGCAGCATCGGGACAGCGAACACTGAAGCTTTCTTT
CASSIGTANTEAFF
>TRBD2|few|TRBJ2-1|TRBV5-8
TGTGCCAGCTCCTTGGGTCTAGCGGGAGTTTCCTCCTACAATGAGCAGTTCTTC
CASSLGLAGVSSYNEQFF
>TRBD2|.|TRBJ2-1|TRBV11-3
TGTGCCAGCAGCGTTACTAGCGGGACTCCGTTCTTC
CASSVTSGTPFF
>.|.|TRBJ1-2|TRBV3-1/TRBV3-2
TGTGCCAGCAGCCCCTTAGTGGGCGACTATGGCTACACCTTC
CASSPLVGDYGYTF
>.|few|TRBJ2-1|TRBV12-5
TGTGCTAGTGGTTTGGTAGGACTACCTGAGCAGTTCTTC
CASGLVGLPEQFF
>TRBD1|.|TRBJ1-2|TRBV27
TGTGCCAGCAGATACGAGACAGGGTCCTATGGCTACACCTTC
CASRYETGSYGYTF
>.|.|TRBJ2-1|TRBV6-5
TGTGCCAGCAGTTCCCGGGAAGGTCGGCGGAATGAGCAGTTCTTC
CASSSREGRRNEQFF
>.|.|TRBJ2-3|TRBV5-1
TGCGCCAGCAGCTTGGCAGGGGCAGATACGCAGTATTTT
CASSLAGADTQYF
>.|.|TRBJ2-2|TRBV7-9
TGTGCCAGCAGCCAACAGGGCACCGGGGAGCTGTTTTTT
CASSQQGTGELFF
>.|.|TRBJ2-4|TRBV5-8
TGTGCCAGCAGCCCGGGTCTGGTATTCGCCAAAAACATTCAGTACTTC
CASSPGLVFAKNIQYF
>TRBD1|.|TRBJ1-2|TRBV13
TGTGCCAGCAGCCTCGGACAGGGGGTCTATGGCTACACCTTC
CASSLGQGVYGYTF
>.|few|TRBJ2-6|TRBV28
TGTGCCAGCCGGCACGGGGGACAGCTAAAAACTGGGGCCAACGTCCTGACTTTC
CASRHGGQLKTGANVLTF
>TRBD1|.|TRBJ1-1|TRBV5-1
TGCGCCAGCAGCTTGCGGGGACAGATGAACACTGAAGCTTTCTTT
CASSLRGQMNTEAFF
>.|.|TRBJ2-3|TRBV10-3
TGTGCCATCAGTGAAGGAGGGTCCGGAGATACGCAGTATTTT
CAISEGGSGDTQYF
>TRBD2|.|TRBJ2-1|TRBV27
TGTGCCAGCGCGGGGCTAGCGGGAATCAATGAGCAGTTCTTC
CASAGLAGINEQFF